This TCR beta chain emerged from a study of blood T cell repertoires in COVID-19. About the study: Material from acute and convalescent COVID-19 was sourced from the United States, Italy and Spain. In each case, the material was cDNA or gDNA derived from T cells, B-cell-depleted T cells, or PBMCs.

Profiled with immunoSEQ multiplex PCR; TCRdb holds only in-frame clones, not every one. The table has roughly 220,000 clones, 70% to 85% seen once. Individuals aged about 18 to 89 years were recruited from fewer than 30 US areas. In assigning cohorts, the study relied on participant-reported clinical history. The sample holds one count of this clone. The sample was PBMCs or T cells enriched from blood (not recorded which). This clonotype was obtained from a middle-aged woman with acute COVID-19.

The CDR3 here is CASSEQGPLENTIYF. Written as DNA, the CDR3 is TGTGCCAGCAGCGAGCAGGGTCCGCTTGAAAACACCATATATTTT. The genes are TRBV7-2 and TRBJ1-3, with D tentatively TRBD1 (5 bases). This CDR3 region has 15 residues. Trimming cost V 5 bases and J 6 bases, with 17 bases left between them. Germline CDR1 is SGHTA and CDR2 is FQGNSA.